A selection of T cell receptor beta chains follows, all from one sample in a study of cytomegalovirus exposure and HLA in healthy donors. TCRdb's table, derived via immunoSEQ multiplex PCR, lists solely in-frame clones and lacks some. The sample lists around 100,000 clones, 70% to 85% occurring once. The specimen sequenced was PBMCs. The receptors here all came from a middle-aged woman in good health and CMV-seronegative. Each CDR3 is given with its conserved first and last residue. The D gene is left open where the match is weak. A row's size may be missing; if present it is once, few, many or a size class.

cdr3_aa	cdr3_nt	d_call	clone_size	v_call	j_call
CASRTRGRNQPQHF	TGTGCCAGCAGAACCAGGGGGCGGAATCAGCCCCAGCATTTT	TRBD1	.	TRBV6-5	TRBJ1-5
CATSTRTGINARETQYF	TGTGCCACCAGCACAAGGACAGGGATCAACGCCAGAGAGACCCAGTACTTC	TRBD1	.	TRBV15	TRBJ2-5
CATRTGTGGSQPQHF	TGTGCCACCCGAACCGGGACAGGGGGAAGTCAGCCCCAGCATTTT	TRBD1	.	TRBV10-3	TRBJ1-5
CASSYRGSSTDTQYF	TGTGCCAGCAGTTACAGGGGGTCTAGCACAGATACGCAGTATTTT	.	.	TRBV6-5	TRBJ2-3
CASRSQGASPLHF	TGTGCCAGCAGATCCCAGGGTGCTTCACCCCTCCACTTT	.	.	TRBV6-1	TRBJ1-6
CATRDNPTDTQYF	TGTGCCACCCGGGACAACCCCACAGATACGCAGTATTTT	.	.	TRBV7-9	TRBJ2-3
CASSSSGLAGGSYEQYF	TGTGCCAGCAGCTCCTCGGGACTAGCGGGAGGTTCCTACGAGCAGTACTTC	TRBD2	.	TRBV7-2	TRBJ2-7
CASSTPWEHYGYTF	TGTGCCAGTAGTACCCCCTGGGAGCACTATGGCTACACCTTC	.	few	TRBV19	TRBJ1-2
CASSQDRGRSQQPQHF	TGTGCCAGCAGCCAAGATCGCGGCCGCTCGCAACAGCCCCAGCATTTT	.	.	TRBV14	TRBJ1-5
CASSLDRNSPLHF	TGTGCCAGCAGCTTAGACAGGAATTCACCCCTCCACTTT	.	.	TRBV7-2	TRBJ1-6
CASTLGDFESYNSPLHF	TGTGCCAGTACCCTTGGGGACTTCGAGTCCTATAATTCACCCCTCCACTTT	.	.	TRBV19	TRBJ1-6
CASSFGSSYNSPLHF	TGTGCCAGCAGTTTTGGGAGCTCCTATAATTCACCCCTCCACTTT	.	.	TRBV28	TRBJ1-6
CASIMGPMVNTEAFF	TGTGCCAGTATAATGGGGCCGATGGTGAACACTGAAGCTTTCTTT	.	.	TRBV19	TRBJ1-1
CASSMGVDAGELFF	TGTGCCAGTAGTATGGGAGTTGACGCCGGGGAGCTGTTTTTT	.	few	TRBV19	TRBJ2-2
CASSGQRGGLETQYF	TGTGCCAGCAGCGGCCAGCGGGGGGGCCTTGAGACCCAGTACTTC	TRBD2	once	TRBV7-2	TRBJ2-5
CASRPTGPSYEQYF	TGTGCCAGCAGACCCACAGGGCCCTCCTACGAGCAGTACTTC	.	few	TRBV7-2	TRBJ2-7
CASSDASSGNTIYF	TGTGCCAGCAGTGACGCGTCGTCTGGAAACACCATATATTTT	.	.	TRBV6-1	TRBJ1-3
CASSVVDRRRFPGELFF	TGTGCCAGTAGTGTCGTAGATAGACGGCGGTTTCCCGGGGAGCTGTTTTTT	.	.	TRBV19	TRBJ2-2
CASSPALAYQETQYF	TGTGCCAGCAGCCCAGCCCTAGCGTACCAAGAGACCCAGTACTTC	.	.	TRBV4-2	TRBJ2-5
CASSFPGQGGWNTEAFF	TGTGCCAGCAGCTTTCCGGGACAGGGAGGGTGGAACACTGAAGCTTTCTTT	TRBD1	.	TRBV7-2	TRBJ1-1
CASSQDHFEDVDTQYF	TGCGCCAGCAGCCAAGACCACTTCGAAGATGTAGATACGCAGTATTTT	.	.	TRBV4-3	TRBJ2-3
CAWSPSRSEEKLFF	TGTGCCTGGAGTCCGTCCAGGTCTGAGGAAAAACTGTTTTTT	.	.	TRBV30	TRBJ1-4